The 25 T cell receptor beta chains below come from one sample, sequenced in a study of cytomegalovirus exposure and HLA in healthy donors (TCRdb year 2017). The library was built by means of the immunoSEQ multiplex PCR assay. For the multiplex PCR, a mixture combining 60 forward primers for TCR Vbeta segments and 13 reverse primers for TCR Jbeta segments was used. This immuneACCESS table, as held by TCRdb, lists in-frame sequences with V and J called but not all clones. Of the missing ones, under half trace to an unresolved V gene in checked studies; the others have no known cause. Present in this sample are around 210,000 clones, around 83% of which were seen just once. About 2.5% of the sample rests with the top ten. The sequencing input was PBMCs. These TCRs come from a woman between 40 and 50 years old in good health and CMV-seronegative.

This clone has a single count. This rearrangement joins TRBV9 to TRBJ2-5; no firm D call. The V gene lost 4 bases and the J gene lost 2 bases, with 12 bases spanning the gap. The CDR3 extends over 14 amino acids. The V gene's germline CDR1 is SGDLS and CDR2 YYNGEE. Here the CDR3 reads CASSPRLTQETQYF. The CDR3 DNA reads as TGTGCCAGCAGCCCTAGACTTACGCAAGAGACCCAGTACTTC.

V and J are TRBV2 and TRBJ2-3; 7 bases fit TRBD1. In germline, CDR1 is SNHLY, CDR2 FYNNEI. The CDR3 covers 16 residues. V gave up 6 bases and J gave up 0 bases; unmatched junction bases: 9. CDR3 sequence: CASRDRTGSSTDTQYF. The CDR3 bases are TGTGCCAGCAGGGACAGGACAGGCTCTAGCACAGATACGCAGTATTTT. The variable domain in full, completed from reference TRBV2 and TRBJ2-3, reads EPEVTQTPSHQVTQMGQEVILRCVPISNHLYFYWYRQILGQKVEFLVSFYNNEISEKSEIFDDQFSVERPDGSNFTLKIRSTKLEDSAMYFCASRDRTGSSTDTQYFGPGTRLTVL.

The chain is built from TRBV2 and TRBJ2-7; maybe TRBD2 (6 bases). The V and J ends lost 1 base and 4 bases respectively, with 14 bases between them. CDR1 is SNHLY and CDR2 is FYNNEI in the germline V gene. The CDR3 covers 15 residues. CDR3: CASSEGPGSAYEQYF. The CDR3 DNA follows: TGTGCCAGCAGTGAAGGACCCGGGAGTGCGTACGAGCAGTACTTC. The full variable domain, with the rest looked up from reference TRBV2 and TRBJ2-7, is EPEVTQTPSHQVTQMGQEVILRCVPISNHLYFYWYRQILGQKVEFLVSFYNNEISEKSEIFDDQFSVERPDGSNFTLKIRSTKLEDSAMYFCASSEGPGSAYEQYFGPGTRLTVT.

The chain is built from TRBV19 and TRBJ1-2; 11 nucleotides match TRBD1. Germline loops: CDR1 LNHDA, CDR2 SQIVND (reference sequence). This CDR3 region has 15 residues. Trimming took 6 bases from V and 2 from J; bases not matched to a gene: 5. The DNA of the CDR3 is TGTGCCAGTAGGACAGGACAGGGGGCCAACTATGGCTACACCTTC. It codes for CASRTGQGANYGYTF.

The genes are TRBV4-1 and TRBJ2-7, with unresolved D. Between the trimmed V and J ends, which lost 3 bases and 6 bases, there was a span of 18 bases. CDR1 MGHRA and CDR2 YSYEKL come from the germline V gene. The CDR3 totals 15 residues. The CDR3 spells CASSQAPAVFSEQYF. The CDR3 nucleotides are TGCGCCAGCAGCCAGGCACCTGCGGTCTTCAGCGAGCAGTACTTC.

The chain carries TRBV11-1 and TRBJ2-2; D not certain. The CDR3 has 14 amino acids. Germline-derived CDR1 and CDR2 are SGHAT and FQDESV (reference sequence). Trimming took 1 base from V and 4 from J, leaving 7 bases between them. The CDR3 DNA reads TGTGCCAGCAGCTTAGGTTCCGGCACCGGGGAGCTGTTTTTT. Protein sequence: CASSLGSGTGELFF. Full variable domain (rest looked up from reference TRBV11-1 and TRBJ2-2): EAEVAQSPRYKITEKSQAVAFWCDPISGHATLYWYRQILGQGPELLVQFQDESVVDDSQLPKDRFSAERLKGVDSTLKIQPAELGDSAMYLCASSLGSGTGELFFGEGSRLTVL.

The rearrangement links TRBV13 to TRBJ2-6; D gene uncertain. The germline V gene encodes CDR1 PRHDT and CDR2 FYEKMQ (reference sequence). CDR3 length: 14 amino acids. Trimming took off 5 bases at V and 2 bases at J, with 7 bases between the two ends. CDR3 bases: TGTGCCAGCAGCCGGAGCGCTGGGGCCAACGTCCTGACTTTC. Amino acid sequence: CASSRSAGANVLTF.

The DNA of the CDR3 is TGTGCCAGCAGCACTGGGACAGGGACCCAAGAGACCCAGTACTTC. Its protein is CASSTGTGTQETQYF. The chain joins TRBV7-6 to TRBJ2-5, with 9 positions matching TRBD1. The V gene end was trimmed by 5 bases and the J gene end by 1 base; junction bases not matched to a gene: 5. This CDR3 spans 15 amino acids. Per the germline V gene, CDR1 is SGHVS and CDR2 is FNYEAQ.

The genes are TRBV5-1 and TRBJ2-5; 9 bases line up with TRBD1. The CDR3 extends over 14 amino acids. Germline V gives CDR1 SGHRS, CDR2 YFSETQ. V was clipped by 5 bases and J by 2 bases; unmatched bases: 4. The CDR3, as DNA: TGCGCCAGCAGAGCGGGACAGGGACAAGAGACCCAGTACTTC. This gives the protein CASRAGQGQETQYF.

This clone appeared a few times. The chain combines TRBV2 with TRBJ1-1, with TRBD1 identical over 7 bases. The ends lost 6 bases at V and 11 bases at J; junction bases unmatched: 12. This CDR3 contains 13 residues. CDR1 SNHLY and CDR2 FYNNEI come from the germline V gene. DNA for the CDR3: TGTGCCAGCAGCCTGACAGGGACGGTTTCTGCTTTCTTT. Its translation is CASSLTGTVSAFF.

The V and J genes are TRBV7-8 and TRBJ2-3; 9 positions match TRBD2. The CDR3 runs 15 residues. V lost 2 bases to trimming and J lost 8 bases; unmatched junction nucleotides: 8. CDR1 and CDR2 from the germline V gene are SGHVS and FQNEAQ. DNA for the CDR3: TGTGCCAGCAGCTTACAGCTAGCGGGGCCACCTACGCAGTATTTT. This translates into CASSLQLAGPPTQYF.

The chain links TRBV19 to TRBJ1-2; 8 positions agree with TRBD1. Germline trimming cut 3 bases from V and 1 base from J; bases unmatched to any gene: 7. The germline gives CDR1 LNHDA, CDR2 SQIVND (reference sequence). This CDR3 comprises 16 residues. The CDR3: CASSIPRQGINYGYTF. CDR3 DNA sequence: TGTGCCAGTAGTATTCCTCGACAGGGGATTAACTATGGCTACACCTTC. Filled out from reference TRBV19 and TRBJ1-2, the complete variable domain reads DGGITQSPKYLFRKEGQNVTLSCEQNLNHDAMYWYRQDPGQGLRLIYYSQIVNDFQKGDIAEGYSVSREKKESFPLTVTSAQKNPTAFYLCASSIPRQGINYGYTFGSGTRLTVV.

The gene calls are TRBV10-3 and TRBJ1-1; tentative D call: TRBD1 (5 bases). The CDR3 runs to 13 residues. Trimming stripped 6 bases from V and 1 base from J, with 9 bases between. Germline loops: CDR1 ENHRY, CDR2 SYGVKD. CDR3 DNA sequence: TGTGCCATCAGGGGACTGTCGAACACTGAAGCTTTCTTT. Translation: CAIRGLSNTEAFF.

This clone occurred a few times. The genes are TRBV4-1 and TRBJ2-5; D is possibly TRBD2 (6 bases). This CDR3 has 16 residues. Deletions cut 4 bases from V and 5 bases from J, with 20 bases between. Germline-derived CDR1 and CDR2 are MGHRA and YSYEKL. The CDR3 DNA reads TGCGCCAGCAGCCGATCCGGGGGAATAGAGGGGGAGACCCAGTACTTC. This sequence encodes CASSRSGGIEGETQYF.

V usage is TRBV19 and J usage is TRBJ2-7; the D gene is possibly TRBD2 (7 bases). V was cut by 3 bases and J by 2 bases, with 20 bases left in between. This CDR3 spans 17 amino acids. Germline V gives CDR1 LNHDA, CDR2 SQIVND (reference sequence). CDR3 sequence: CASSIGGGYTAPYEQYF. CDR3 bases: TGTGCCAGTAGTATCGGCGGGGGCTACACGGCTCCCTACGAGCAGTACTTC. The full variable domain, rest sourced from reference TRBV19 and TRBJ2-7, is DGGITQSPKYLFRKEGQNVTLSCEQNLNHDAMYWYRQDPGQGLRLIYYSQIVNDFQKGDIAEGYSVSREKKESFPLTVTSAQKNPTAFYLCASSIGGGYTAPYEQYFGPGTRLTVT.

This clone turned up a few times. The chain couples TRBV30 to TRBJ1-1; D is unresolved. The CDR3 totals 13 residues. V was pared by 3 bases and J by 4 bases, with 12 bases between. Germline loops: CDR1 GTSNPN, CDR2 SVGIG (reference sequence). The CDR3 DNA reads TGTGCCTGGAGGCGGCTAAGAACCACTGAAGCTTTCTTT. This codes for CAWRRLRTTEAFF.

The chain links TRBV12-5 to TRBJ2-7; TRBD2 matches at 7 bases. This CDR3 has 15 residues. The J segment lost 9 bases and the V segment lost 4 bases, leaving 15 bases of the junction unmatched. The germline gives CDR1 LGHNT, CDR2 FRNRAP. The CDR3 region has the DNA TGTGCTAGTGGTTCTCCCGCTAGCGGAAACCCAAGGCAGTACTTC. It codes for CASGSPASGNPRQYF.

This clone was recorded once. The chain links TRBV27 to TRBJ2-7, with a weak D call TRBD1 (6 bases). The V gene's germline CDR1 is MNHEY and CDR2 SMNVEV (reference sequence). V lost 2 bases to trimming and J lost 0 bases, with 8 bases between them. The CDR3 consists of 14 residues. The CDR3: CASSLAGASYEQYF. The CDR3 DNA is TGTGCCAGCAGTTTAGCAGGGGCCTCCTACGAGCAGTACTTC.

The V gene is TRBV28, the J gene TRBJ1-5; TRBD1 matches at 10 bases. Germline CDR1 is MDHEN and CDR2 is SYDVKM. This CDR3 spans 18 amino acids. J was trimmed by 0 bases and V by 6 bases; bases with no gene match: 11. The CDR3 region is CASRKSSGTGASNQPQHF. CDR3 nucleotide sequence: TGTGCCAGCAGGAAATCCTCCGGGACAGGGGCTAGCAATCAGCCCCAGCATTTT.

V is TRBV7-9 and J is TRBJ2-2; 9 bases line up with TRBD1. The CDR3 runs 15 residues. Per the germline V gene, CDR1 is SEHNR and CDR2 is FQNEAQ (reference sequence). After removal of 4 bases from V and 1 base from J, the junction contained 1 base not matched to a gene. In nucleotides, the CDR3 is TGTGCCAGCAGCTGGGGACAGGGGAACACCGGGGAGCTGTTTTTT. Encoded protein: CASSWGQGNTGELFF.

This clone was seen a few times. V usage is TRBV10-3 and J usage is TRBJ2-7; TRBD1 matches at 7 bases. From germline, CDR1 is ENHRY and CDR2 SYGVKD. V shed 4 bases and J 4 bases; nucleotides not matched to a gene: 16. CDR3 length equals 17 residues. The CDR3, as DNA: TGTGCCATCAGTGGGGGACAGTCCCTCCGTGCGGGTTACGAGCAGTACTTC. It encodes CAISGGQSLRAGYEQYF.

The CDR3 spells CASSFGQIYMNTEAFF. The CDR3 coding sequence is TGTGCCAGCAGCTTTGGGCAGATTTACATGAACACTGAAGCTTTCTTT. This chain connects TRBV5-4 to TRBJ1-1; D remains unclear. V shed 2 bases and J shed 0 bases, with 14 bases lying between them. The CDR3 length is 16 residues. Germline-derived CDR1 and CDR2 are SGHNT and YYREEE (reference sequence).

J is TRBJ1-3 and V is TRBV11-2, with 8 bases fitting TRBD1. The germline V gene encodes CDR1 SGHAT and CDR2 FQNNGV. J gave up 3 bases and V 8 bases, and 3 bases lay outside the gene matches. CDR3 length: 13 residues. The DNA for the CDR3 is TGTGCCAGCCGACAGGGGTTTGGAAACACCATATATTTT. It is translated as CASRQGFGNTIYF.

V is TRBV2 and J is TRBJ2-1, with D possibly matching TRBD2 (5 bases). Germline CDR1 SNHLY, CDR2 FYNNEI. The CDR3 is 16 residues long. Trimming pared 2 bases from V and 8 bases from J, leaving 19 bases between. The CDR3 DNA sequence: TGTGCCAGCAGTGAATGGAACTTCGGGGTGGTCTATGAGCAGTTCTTC. Protein sequence: CASSEWNFGVVYEQFF.

The rearrangement joins TRBV5-4 to TRBJ2-5, with D unresolved. The DNA end favors TRBJ2-7, so the J call may be wrong. This CDR3 region has 16 residues. From germline, CDR1 is SGHNT and CDR2 YYREEE (reference sequence). The CDR3 DNA reads as TGTGCCAGCAGCTCCCTCGGGTCTCGGCCCTCCTACGAGCAGTACTTC. This codes for CASSSLGSRPSYEQYF.